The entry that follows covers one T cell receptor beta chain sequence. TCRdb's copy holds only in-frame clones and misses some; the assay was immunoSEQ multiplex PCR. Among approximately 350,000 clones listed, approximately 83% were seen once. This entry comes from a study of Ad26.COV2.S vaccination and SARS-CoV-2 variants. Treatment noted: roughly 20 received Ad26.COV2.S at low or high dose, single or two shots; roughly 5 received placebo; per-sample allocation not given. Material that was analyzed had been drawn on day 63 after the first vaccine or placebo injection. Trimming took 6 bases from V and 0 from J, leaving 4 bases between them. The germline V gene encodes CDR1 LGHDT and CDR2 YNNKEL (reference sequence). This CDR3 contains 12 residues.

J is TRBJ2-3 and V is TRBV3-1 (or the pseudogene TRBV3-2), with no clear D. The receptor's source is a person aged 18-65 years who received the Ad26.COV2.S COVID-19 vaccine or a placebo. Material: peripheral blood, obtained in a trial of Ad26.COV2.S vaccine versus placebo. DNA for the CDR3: TGTGCCAGCAGTTCTAGCACAGATACGCAGTATTTT. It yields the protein CASSSSTDTQYF.